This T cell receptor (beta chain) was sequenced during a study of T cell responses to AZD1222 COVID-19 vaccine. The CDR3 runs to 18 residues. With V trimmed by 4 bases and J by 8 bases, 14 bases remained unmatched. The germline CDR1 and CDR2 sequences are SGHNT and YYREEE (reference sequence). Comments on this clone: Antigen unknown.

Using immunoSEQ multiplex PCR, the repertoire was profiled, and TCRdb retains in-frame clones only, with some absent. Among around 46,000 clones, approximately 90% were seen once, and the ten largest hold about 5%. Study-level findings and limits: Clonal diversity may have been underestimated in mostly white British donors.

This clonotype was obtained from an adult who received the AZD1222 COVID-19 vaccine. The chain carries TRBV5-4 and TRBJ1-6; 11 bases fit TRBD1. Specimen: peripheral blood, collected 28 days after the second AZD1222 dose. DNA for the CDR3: TGTGCCAGCAGCCTACCCCCCGGGACAGGGGGTTTGGATTCACCCCTCCACTTT. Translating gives CASSLPPGTGGLDSPLHF.